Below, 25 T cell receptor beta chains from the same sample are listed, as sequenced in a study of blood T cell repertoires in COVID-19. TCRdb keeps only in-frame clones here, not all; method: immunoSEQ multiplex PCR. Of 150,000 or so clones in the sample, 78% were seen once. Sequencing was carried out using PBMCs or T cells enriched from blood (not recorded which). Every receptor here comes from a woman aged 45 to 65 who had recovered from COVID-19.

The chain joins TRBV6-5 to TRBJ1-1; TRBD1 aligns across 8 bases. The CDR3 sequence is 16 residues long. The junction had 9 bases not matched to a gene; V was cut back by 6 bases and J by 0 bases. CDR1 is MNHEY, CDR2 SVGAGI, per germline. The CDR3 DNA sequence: TGTGCCAGCAGCTACCTACGGACAGGGTTGAACACTGAAGCTTTCTTT. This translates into CASSYLRTGLNTEAFF.

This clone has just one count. The CDR3 is CATSRDQRGPSNSPLHF. DNA for the CDR3: TGTGCCACCAGCAGAGATCAGCGGGGGCCGAGTAATTCACCCCTCCACTTT. This chain uses TRBV15 with TRBJ1-6; TRBD1 is a possible D gene (6 bases). The CDR3 loop spans 17 amino acids. Germline V gives CDR1 LNHNV, CDR2 YYDKDF (reference sequence). Deletions cut 0 bases from V and 6 bases from J, with 15 bases between.

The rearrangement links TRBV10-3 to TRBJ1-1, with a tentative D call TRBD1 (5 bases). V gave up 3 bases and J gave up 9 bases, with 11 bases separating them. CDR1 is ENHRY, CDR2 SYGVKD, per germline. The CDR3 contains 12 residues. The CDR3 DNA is TGTGCCATCAGTGACGGGGGATTTAAAGCTTTCTTT. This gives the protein CAISDGGFKAFF.

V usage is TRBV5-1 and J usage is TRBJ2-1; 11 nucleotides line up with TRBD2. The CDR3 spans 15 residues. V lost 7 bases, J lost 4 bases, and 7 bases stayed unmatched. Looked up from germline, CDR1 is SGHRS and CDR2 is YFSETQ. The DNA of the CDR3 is TGCGCCAGCTCCCCTCTAGCGGGGGGATACAATGAGCAGTTCTTC. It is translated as CASSPLAGGYNEQFF.

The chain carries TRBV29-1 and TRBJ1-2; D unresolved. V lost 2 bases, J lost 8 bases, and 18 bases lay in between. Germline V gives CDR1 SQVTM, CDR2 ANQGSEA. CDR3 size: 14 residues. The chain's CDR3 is CSVEPTGGMGGYTF. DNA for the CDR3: TGCAGCGTTGAACCCACTGGAGGGATGGGCGGCTACACCTTC.

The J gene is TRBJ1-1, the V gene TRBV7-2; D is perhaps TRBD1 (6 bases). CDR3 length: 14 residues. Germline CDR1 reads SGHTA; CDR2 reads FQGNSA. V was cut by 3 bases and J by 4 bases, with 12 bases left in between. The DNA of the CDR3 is TGTGCCAGCAGCTTCCCTACAGGGAGCACTGAAGCTTTCTTT. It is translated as CASSFPTGSTEAFF.

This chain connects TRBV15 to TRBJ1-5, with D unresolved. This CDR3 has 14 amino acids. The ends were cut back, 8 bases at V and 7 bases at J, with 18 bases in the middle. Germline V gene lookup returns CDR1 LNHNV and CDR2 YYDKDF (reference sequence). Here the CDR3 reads CATATRLGVQPQHF. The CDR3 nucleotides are TGTGCCACCGCGACCAGATTAGGAGTACAGCCCCAGCATTTT.

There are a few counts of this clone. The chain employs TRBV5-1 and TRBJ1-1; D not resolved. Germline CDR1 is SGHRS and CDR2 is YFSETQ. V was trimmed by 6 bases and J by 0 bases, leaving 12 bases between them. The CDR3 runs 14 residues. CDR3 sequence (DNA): TGCGCCAGCACCCAAGGAGATCTGAACACTGAAGCTTTCTTT. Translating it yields CASTQGDLNTEAFF.

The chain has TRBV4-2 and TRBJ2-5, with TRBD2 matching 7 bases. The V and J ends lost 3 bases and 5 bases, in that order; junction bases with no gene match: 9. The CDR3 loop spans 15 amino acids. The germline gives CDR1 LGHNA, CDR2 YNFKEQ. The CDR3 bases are TGTGCCAGCAGCCAGCAGCGGGGTTTGCAGGAGACCCAGTACTTC. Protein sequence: CASSQQRGLQETQYF.

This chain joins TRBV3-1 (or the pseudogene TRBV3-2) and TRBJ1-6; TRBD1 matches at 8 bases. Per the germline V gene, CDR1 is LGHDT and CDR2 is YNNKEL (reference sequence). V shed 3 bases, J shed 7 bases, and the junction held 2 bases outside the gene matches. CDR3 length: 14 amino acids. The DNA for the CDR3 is TGTGCCAGCAGCCACCAGGGGGCCAATTCACCCCTCCACTTT. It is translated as CASSHQGANSPLHF.

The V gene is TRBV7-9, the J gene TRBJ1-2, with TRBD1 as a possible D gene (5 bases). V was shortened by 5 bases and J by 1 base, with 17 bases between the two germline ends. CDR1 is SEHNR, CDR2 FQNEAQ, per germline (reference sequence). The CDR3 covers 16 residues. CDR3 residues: CASSIRVGGGNYGYTF. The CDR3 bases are TGTGCCAGCAGCATTAGAGTCGGGGGAGGTAACTATGGCTACACCTTC.

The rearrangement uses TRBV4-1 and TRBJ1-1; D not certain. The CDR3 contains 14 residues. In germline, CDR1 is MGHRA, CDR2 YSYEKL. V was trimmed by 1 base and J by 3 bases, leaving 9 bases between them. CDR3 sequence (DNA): TGCGCCAGCAGCCAAGGGCCCGCGGACACTGAAGCTTTCTTT. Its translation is CASSQGPADTEAFF.

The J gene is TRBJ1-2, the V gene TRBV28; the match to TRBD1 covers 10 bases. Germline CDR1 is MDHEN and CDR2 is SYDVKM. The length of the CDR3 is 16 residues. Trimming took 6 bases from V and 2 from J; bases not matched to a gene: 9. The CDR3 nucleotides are TGTGCCAGCAGGGGGACAGGGGCCGAACGAAACTATGGCTACACCTTC. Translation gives CASRGTGAERNYGYTF.

CDR3 nucleotide sequence: TGTGCCAGCCGGACAGGGTTTTTAGAGACCCAGTACTTC. Translation: CASRTGFLETQYF. The V and J genes are TRBV28 and TRBJ2-5; 8 positions agree with TRBD1. The junction had 6 bases not matched to a gene; V was cut back by 8 bases and J by 4 bases. Germline V CDR1 and CDR2: MDHEN, SYDVKM. The CDR3 has 13 amino acids.

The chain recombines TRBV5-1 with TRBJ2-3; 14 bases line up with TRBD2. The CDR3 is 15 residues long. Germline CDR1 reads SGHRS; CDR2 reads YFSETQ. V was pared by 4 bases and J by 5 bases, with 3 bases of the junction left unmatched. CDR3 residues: CASSGGTSGGDTQYF. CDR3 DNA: TGCGCCAGCAGCGGCGGGACTAGCGGGGGAGATACGCAGTATTTT.

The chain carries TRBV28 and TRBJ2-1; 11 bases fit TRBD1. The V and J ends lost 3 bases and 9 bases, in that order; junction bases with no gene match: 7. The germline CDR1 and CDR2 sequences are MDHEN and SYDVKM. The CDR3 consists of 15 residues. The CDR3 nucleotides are TGTGCCAGCAGTTTTGGGGACAGGGGGTTGGGTGAGCAGTTCTTC. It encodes CASSFGDRGLGEQFF.

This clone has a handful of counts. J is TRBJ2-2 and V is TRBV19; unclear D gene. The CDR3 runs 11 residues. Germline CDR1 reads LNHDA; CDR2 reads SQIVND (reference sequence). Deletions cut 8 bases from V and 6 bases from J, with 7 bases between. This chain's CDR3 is CASVHPGELFF. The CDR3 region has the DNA TGTGCCAGTGTACATCCCGGGGAGCTGTTTTTT.

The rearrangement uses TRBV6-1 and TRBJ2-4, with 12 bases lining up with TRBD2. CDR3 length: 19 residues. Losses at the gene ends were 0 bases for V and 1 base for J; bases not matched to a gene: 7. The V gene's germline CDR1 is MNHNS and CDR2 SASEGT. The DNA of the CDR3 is TGTGCCAGCAGTGAAGCGCTGGCTAGCGGGGGGGCGGCCAAAAACATTCAGTACTTC. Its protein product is CASSEALASGGAAKNIQYF.

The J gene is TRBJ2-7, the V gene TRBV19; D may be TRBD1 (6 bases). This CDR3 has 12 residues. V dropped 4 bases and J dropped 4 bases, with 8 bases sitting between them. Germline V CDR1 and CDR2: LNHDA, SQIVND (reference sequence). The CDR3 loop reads CASSTDSYEQYF. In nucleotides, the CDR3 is TGTGCCAGTAGTACGGACAGTTACGAGCAGTACTTC. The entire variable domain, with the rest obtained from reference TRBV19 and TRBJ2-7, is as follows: DGGITQSPKYLFRKEGQNVTLSCEQNLNHDAMYWYRQDPGQGLRLIYYSQIVNDFQKGDIAEGYSVSREKKESFPLTVTSAQKNPTAFYLCASSTDSYEQYFGPGTRLTVT.

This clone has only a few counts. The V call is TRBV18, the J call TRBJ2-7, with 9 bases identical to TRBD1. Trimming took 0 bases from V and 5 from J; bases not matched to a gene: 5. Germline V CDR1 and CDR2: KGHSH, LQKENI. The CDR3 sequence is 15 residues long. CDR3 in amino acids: CASSPPRTGDNEQYF. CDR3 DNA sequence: TGTGCCAGCTCACCACCGAGGACAGGGGACAACGAGCAGTACTTC.

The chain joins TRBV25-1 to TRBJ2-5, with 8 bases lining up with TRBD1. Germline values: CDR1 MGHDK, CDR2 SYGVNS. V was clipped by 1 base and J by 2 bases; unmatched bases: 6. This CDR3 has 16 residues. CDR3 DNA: TGTGCCAGCAGTGAATTGGGACAGGTACAGCAAGAGACCCAGTACTTC. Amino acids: CASSELGQVQQETQYF.

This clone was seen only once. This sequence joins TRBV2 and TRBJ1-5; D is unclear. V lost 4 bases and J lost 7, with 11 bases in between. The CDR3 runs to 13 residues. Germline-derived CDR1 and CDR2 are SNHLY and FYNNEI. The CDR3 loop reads CASSVEGRQPQHF. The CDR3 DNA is TGTGCCAGCAGTGTTGAGGGTAGGCAGCCCCAGCATTTT.

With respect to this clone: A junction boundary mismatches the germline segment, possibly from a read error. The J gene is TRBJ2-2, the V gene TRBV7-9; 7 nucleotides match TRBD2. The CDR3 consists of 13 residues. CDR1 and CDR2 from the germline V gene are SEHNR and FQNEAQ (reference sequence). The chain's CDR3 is CCLAAMNTGELFF. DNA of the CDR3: TGCTGCCTAGCGGCGATGAACACCGGGGAGCTGTTTTTT.

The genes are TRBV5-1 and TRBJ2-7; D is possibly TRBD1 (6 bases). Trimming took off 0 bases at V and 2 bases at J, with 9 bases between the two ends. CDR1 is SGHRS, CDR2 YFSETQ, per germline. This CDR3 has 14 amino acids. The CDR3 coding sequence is TGCGCCAGCAGCTTGGGGGCAGGGGCCTACGAGCAGTACTTC. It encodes CASSLGAGAYEQYF.

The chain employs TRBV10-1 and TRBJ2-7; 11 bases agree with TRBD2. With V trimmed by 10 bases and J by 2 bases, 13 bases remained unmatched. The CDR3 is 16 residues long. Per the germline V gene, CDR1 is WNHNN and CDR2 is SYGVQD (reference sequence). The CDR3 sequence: CAKNNQGTSGTYEQYV. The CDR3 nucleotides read TGCGCCAAGAATAATCAAGGGACTAGCGGAACCTACGAGCAGTACGTC.